The text below deals with one T cell receptor beta chain. Its antigen remains unidentified. Base qualities were left out, and no much larger clone turns up one base away. This specimen belongs to a study of shared clonotypes between healthy human individuals (dated by TCRdb to 2020 to 2021). Turning to the overall study: A couple of women and a few men aged 18 to 49 years were included in the cohort. Leukapheresis yielded between about 0.85 and 9 billion PBMCs per donor. To estimate repertoire size and how much clonotype sharing occurs between individuals, the study deeply sequenced the blood TCR repertoires of 4 to 6 healthy adults. To increase sequencing depth and limit assay-specific biases, TCR repertoire library preparation and sequencing were carried out by different laboratories using diverse techniques.

TCR CDR3 regions were amplified from genomic DNA by multiplex PCR using the deep immunoSEQ assay. Extracted genomic DNA from each cell subset was spread evenly across all wells of several immunoSEQ 96-well plates, with each plate serving as a replicate. For unsorted PBMC, each replicate PCR was loaded with 300 to 350 ng genomic DNA, equivalent to about 30,000 T cell genomes. Ten immunoSEQ deep assay plates were used to sequence the unsorted PBMC genomic DNA. Purified libraries were measured with a Qubit 3.0 fluorometer, size-checked on a Bioanalyzer 2100, and measured again with the KAPA Library Quantification kit. Each immunoSEQ 96-well plate was sequenced on its own single-read 150-cycle Illumina NextSeq 550 flow cell. As for the authors' bioinformatics: The immunoSEQ output contained only junctional sequences without quality scores, so filtering could not match that applied to full-length reads. To assign V/J genes and CDR3, sequences were annotated against IMGT germline references using PyIR, a Python wrapper for IgBLAST v1.9. Reads with weak V/J assignments (E-value above 1e-6), missing CDR3, stop codons, out-of-frame junctions, or ambiguous translated residues were removed. A V3J clonotype was defined by an identical inferred V gene, J gene, and CDR3 amino acid sequence. The percentage overlap between two repertoires was calculated by dividing the number of shared unique clonotypes by the size of the smaller repertoire. Richness of each repertoire was evaluated using RTK rarefaction, the Chao1 estimator, and Recon v2.1 estimates of unobserved clonotypes. TCRdb carries this immuneACCESS record with in-frame sequences only. Its versions omit some clonotypes, under half of them owing to an unresolved V gene in the studies checked, with the rest unexplained. The V and J calls and clone size come from that table; D and trimming were worked out from the DNA. The sample profile shows 400,000 to 550,000 clones; around 79% of them were found once. Of the sample, more than 10% falls within the top ten clones.

CDR1 and CDR2 were assigned from the germline V gene as SGHDT and YYEEEE. Taken from cysteine to phenylalanine, the CDR3 has 13 residues. Only the CDR3 region is kept as DNA, spanning 39 bases read in frame from base 1. V is pared back by 5 bases and J by 4 bases, with 10 bases lying between the germline termini. The study at large found these results: Pairwise subsampling indicated that sequencing depth was expected to affect the degree of clonotype sharing among donors. Because the study included only a small number of donors, the genetic and exposure-history diversity represented was limited. Sampling was restricted to blood, and TCR repertoires in tissue are likely to differ from TCR repertoires in blood.

Healthy HIV-negative adults with no recently reported acute infections or vaccinations were included as donors. Every donor was a Caucasian adult living in Nashville, Tennessee, USA. For unsorted samples, about 90 million PBMCs were counted and genomic DNA was extracted with the QIAamp DNA Blood Mini kit. Blood was obtained by leukapheresis, after which PBMCs were separated by Ficoll-Histopaque density gradient centrifugation and cryopreserved in liquid nitrogen vapor phase. The receptor chain draws on TRBV5-6 and TRBJ1-3, and possibly TRBD1, on 6 matching bases. Sequences were obtained from PBMCs. The source is a middle-aged woman in good health. Some clones in this sample may be carry-over from other donors' samples. The CDR3 has the sequence CASSTGSGNTIYF. Here is the DNA: TGTGCCAGCAGTACAGGGTCCGGAAACACCATATATTTT.